One T cell receptor beta chain is described in this entry. These data are taken from a study of CD8 T cells in Susac syndrome. CD8+ and CD4+ T cells taken from blood had their TCR beta sequenced. The multiple sclerosis control group consisted of treatment-naive patients whose relapsing-remitting disease, which was either stable or active, fulfilled revised McDonald criteria. TEMRA cells were FACS-enriched, and CD8+ and CD4+ T cells were isolated negatively. RNA in amounts of about 0.45 to 1 ug was reverse transcribed with random hexamers. Across 54 Vbeta and 13 Jbeta, immunoSEQ multiplex PCR amplified TCR beta CDR3. TCRdb analysed the immunoSEQ multiplex PCR reads with MiXCR anew, one entry per CDR3 protein. The data hold some 100,000 distinct CDR3 sequences, with around 94% observed a single time. V lost 3 bases and J 8 bases, leaving 2 bases between the germline ends. Germline loops: CDR1 LNHNV, CDR2 YYDKDF (reference sequence). The CDR3 runs to 10 residues.

The rearrangement joins TRBV15 to TRBJ1-5; D call uncertain. This TCR was recovered from a human donor with multiple sclerosis. The source material was CD4+ T cells from PBMCs. The CDR3 nucleotides read TGTGCCACCAGCAGTGAGCCCCAGCATTTT. Encoded protein: CATSSEPQHF.